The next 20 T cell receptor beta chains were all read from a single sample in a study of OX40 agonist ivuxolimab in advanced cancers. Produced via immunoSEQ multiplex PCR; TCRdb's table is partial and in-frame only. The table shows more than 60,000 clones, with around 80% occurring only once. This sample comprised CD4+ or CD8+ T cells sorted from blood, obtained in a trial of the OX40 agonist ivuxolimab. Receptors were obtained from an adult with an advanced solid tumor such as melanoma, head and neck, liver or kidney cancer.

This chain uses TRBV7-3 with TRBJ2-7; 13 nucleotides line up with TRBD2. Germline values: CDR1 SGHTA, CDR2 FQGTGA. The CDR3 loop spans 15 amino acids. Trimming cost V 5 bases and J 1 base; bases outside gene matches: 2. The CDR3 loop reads CASSGGLAGSYEQYF. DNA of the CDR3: TGTGCCAGCAGCGGGGGACTAGCGGGGTCCTACGAGCAGTACTTC.

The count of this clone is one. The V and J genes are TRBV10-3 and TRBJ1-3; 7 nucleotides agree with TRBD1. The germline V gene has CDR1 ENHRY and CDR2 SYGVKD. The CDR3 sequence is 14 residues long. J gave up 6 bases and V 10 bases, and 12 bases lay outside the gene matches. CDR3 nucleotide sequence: TGTGCCAGTAAAATCCAGGGGGACGTAAACACCATATATTTT. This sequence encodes CASKIQGDVNTIYF.

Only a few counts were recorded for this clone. CDR3 sequence: CASSQSGSNQPQHF. The CDR3 DNA is TGTGCCAGCAGCCAATCTGGTAGCAATCAGCCCCAGCATTTT. This chain links TRBV16 with TRBJ1-5; no clear D. The V end was cut by 0 bases, the J end by 0 bases, with 3 bases between. Germline V CDR1 and CDR2: KGHSY, FQNENV. The CDR3 runs to 14 residues.

The CDR3 DNA reads TGTGCCAGCAGCCCTAAGGGGGCTAGCTTGTTCTTC. Residues: CASSPKGASLFF. The chain couples TRBV14 to TRBJ2-1; 7 bases fit TRBD1. The CDR3 is made up of 12 amino acids. Germline CDR1 SGHDN, CDR2 FVKESK. V lost 4 bases to trimming and J lost 15 bases; unmatched junction nucleotides: 9.

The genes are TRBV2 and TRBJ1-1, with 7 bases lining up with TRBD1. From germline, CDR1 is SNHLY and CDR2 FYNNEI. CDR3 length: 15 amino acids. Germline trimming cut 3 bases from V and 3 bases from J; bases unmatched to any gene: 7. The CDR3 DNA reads TGTGCCAGCAGTGATCAGGGAGGGGGCTACACTGAAGCTTTCTTT. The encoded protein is CASSDQGGGYTEAFF.

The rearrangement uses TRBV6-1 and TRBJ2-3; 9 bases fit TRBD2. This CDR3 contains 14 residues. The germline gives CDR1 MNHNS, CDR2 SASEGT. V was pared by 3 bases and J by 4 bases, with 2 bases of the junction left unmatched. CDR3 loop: CASSERGGPDTQYF. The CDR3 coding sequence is TGTGCCAGCAGTGAGCGGGGGGGCCCAGATACGCAGTATTTT.

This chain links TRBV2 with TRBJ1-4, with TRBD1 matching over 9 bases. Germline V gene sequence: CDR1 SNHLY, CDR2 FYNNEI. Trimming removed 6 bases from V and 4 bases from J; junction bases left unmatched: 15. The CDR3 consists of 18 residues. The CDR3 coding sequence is TGTGCCAGCAGGTCCGCCGGGACAGGGTATATCGGTAATGAAAAACTGTTTTTT. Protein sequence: CASRSAGTGYIGNEKLFF.

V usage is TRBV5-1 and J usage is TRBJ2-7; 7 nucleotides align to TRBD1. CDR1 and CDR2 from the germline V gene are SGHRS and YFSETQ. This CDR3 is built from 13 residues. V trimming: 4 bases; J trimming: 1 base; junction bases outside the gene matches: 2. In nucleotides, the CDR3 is TGCGCCAGCAGCGGGACAGCTTCCTACGAGCAGTACTTC. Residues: CASSGTASYEQYF.

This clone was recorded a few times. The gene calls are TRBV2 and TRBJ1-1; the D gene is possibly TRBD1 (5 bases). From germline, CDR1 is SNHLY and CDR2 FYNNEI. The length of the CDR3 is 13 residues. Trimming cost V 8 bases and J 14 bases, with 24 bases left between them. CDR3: CASGTDYTEKGFF. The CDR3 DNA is TGTGCCAGCGGGACGGACTACACTGAAAAGGGGTTCTTT.

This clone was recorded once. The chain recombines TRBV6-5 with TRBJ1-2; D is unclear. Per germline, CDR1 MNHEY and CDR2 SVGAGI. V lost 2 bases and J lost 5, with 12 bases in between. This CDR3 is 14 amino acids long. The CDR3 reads CASSYTSADYGYTF. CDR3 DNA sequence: TGTGCCAGCAGTTACACATCGGCGGATTATGGCTACACCTTC.

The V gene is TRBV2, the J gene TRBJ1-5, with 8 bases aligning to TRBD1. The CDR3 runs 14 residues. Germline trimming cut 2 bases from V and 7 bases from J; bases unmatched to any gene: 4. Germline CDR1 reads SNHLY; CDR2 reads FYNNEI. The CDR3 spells CASSEWQGAQPQHF. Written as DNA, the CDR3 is TGTGCCAGCAGTGAATGGCAGGGGGCCCAGCCCCAGCATTTT.

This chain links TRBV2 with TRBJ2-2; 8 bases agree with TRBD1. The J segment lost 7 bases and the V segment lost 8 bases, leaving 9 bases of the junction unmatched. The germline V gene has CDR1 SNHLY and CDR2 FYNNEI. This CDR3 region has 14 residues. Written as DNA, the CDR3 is TGTGCCAGCGGCCTGGGACAGGCGGGCGGGGAGCTGTTTTTT. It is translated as CASGLGQAGGELFF.

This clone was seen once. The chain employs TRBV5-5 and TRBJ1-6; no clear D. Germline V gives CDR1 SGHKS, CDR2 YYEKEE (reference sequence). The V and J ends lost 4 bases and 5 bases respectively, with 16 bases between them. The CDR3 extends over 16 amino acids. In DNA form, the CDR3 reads TGTGCCAGCAGCACCCCCAAGGACGGACATAATTCACCCCTCCACTTT. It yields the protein CASSTPKDGHNSPLHF.

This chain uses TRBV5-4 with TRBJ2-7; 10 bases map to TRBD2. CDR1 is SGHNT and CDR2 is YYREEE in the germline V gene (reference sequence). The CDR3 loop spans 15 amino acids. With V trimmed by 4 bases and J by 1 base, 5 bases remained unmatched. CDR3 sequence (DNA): TGTGCCAGCAGCCCGGCAGCGGGAGGGTCCTACGAGCAGTACTTC. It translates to CASSPAAGGSYEQYF. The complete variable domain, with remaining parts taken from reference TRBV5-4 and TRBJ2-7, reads ETGVTQSPTHLIKTRGQQVTLRCSSQSGHNTVSWYQQALGQGPQFIFQYYREEENGRGNFPPRFSGLQFPNYSSELNVNALELDDSALYLCASSPAAGGSYEQYFGPGTRLTVT.

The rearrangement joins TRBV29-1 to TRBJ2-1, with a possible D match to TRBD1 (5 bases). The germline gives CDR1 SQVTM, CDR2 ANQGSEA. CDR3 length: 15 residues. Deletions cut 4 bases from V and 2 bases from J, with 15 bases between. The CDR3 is CSVGDRPGTYNEQFF. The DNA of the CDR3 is TGCAGCGTTGGGGATCGCCCAGGGACCTACAATGAGCAGTTCTTC.

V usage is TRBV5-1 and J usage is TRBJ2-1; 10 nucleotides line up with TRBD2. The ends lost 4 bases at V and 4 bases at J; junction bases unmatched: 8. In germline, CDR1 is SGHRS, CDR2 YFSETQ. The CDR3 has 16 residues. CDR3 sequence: CASSGRTSGDYNEQFF. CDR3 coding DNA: TGCGCCAGCAGCGGCAGGACTAGCGGAGATTACAATGAGCAGTTCTTC.

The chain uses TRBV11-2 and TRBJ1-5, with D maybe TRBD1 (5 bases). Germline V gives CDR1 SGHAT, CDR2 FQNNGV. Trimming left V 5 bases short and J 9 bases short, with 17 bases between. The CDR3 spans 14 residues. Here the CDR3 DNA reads TGTGCCAGCAGCCTCAATGGGGCGGGACGGCCCCAGCATTTT. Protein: CASSLNGAGRPQHF.

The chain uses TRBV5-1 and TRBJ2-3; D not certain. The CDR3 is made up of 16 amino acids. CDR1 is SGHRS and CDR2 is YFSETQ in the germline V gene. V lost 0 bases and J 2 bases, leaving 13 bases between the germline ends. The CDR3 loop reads CASSLASMGFTDTQYF. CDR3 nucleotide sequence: TGCGCCAGCAGCTTGGCATCGATGGGATTCACAGATACGCAGTATTTT.

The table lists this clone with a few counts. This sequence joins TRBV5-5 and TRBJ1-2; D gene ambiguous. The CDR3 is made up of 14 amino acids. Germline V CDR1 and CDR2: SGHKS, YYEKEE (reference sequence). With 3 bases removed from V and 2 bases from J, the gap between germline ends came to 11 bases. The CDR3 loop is CASSYLTENYGYTF. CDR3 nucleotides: TGTGCCAGCAGCTACCTGACGGAAAACTATGGCTACACCTTC.

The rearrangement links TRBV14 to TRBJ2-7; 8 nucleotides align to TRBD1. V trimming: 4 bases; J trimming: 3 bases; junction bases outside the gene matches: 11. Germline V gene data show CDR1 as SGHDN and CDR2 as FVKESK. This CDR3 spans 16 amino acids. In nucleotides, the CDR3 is TGTGCCAGCAGCCCCGGAAGACAGGGGTTATACTACGAGCAGTACTTC. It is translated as CASSPGRQGLYYEQYF.